These 4 T cell receptor beta chains share one sample of origin, sequenced in a study of blood T cell repertoires in COVID-19. Sequencing used immunoSEQ multiplex PCR; TCRdb keeps in-frame clones, though not all of them. This sample yields about 250,000 clones, of which roughly 80% are seen a single time; about 3.9% belongs to the top ten. Sequenced material: PBMCs or T cells enriched from blood (not recorded which). These receptors were obtained from a woman aged 40 to 49 who had been exposed to COVID-19.

CDR3 DNA sequence: TGCGCCAGCAGCTTGGCCGGGACAGACTACAATGAGCAGTTCTTC. This codes for CASSLAGTDYNEQFF. The genes are TRBV5-1 and TRBJ2-1; 7 positions agree with TRBD1. This CDR3 comprises 15 residues. Looked up from germline, CDR1 is SGHRS and CDR2 is YFSETQ. V was clipped by 0 bases and J by 3 bases; unmatched bases: 3.

The J gene is TRBJ1-3, the V gene TRBV7-9, with 9 bases lining up with TRBD1. Unmatched junction bases numbered 14, after V lost 5 bases and J lost 9 bases. CDR3 length: 16 amino acids. Germline V gene data show CDR1 as SEHNR and CDR2 as FQNEAQ (reference sequence). The CDR3 DNA reads TGTGCCAGCAGCGTCCGACAGGGGGGCCTACTTAGCACCATATATTTT. Protein product: CASSVRQGGLLSTIYF.

In this sample, this clone turned up once. This chain joins TRBV5-4 and TRBJ2-1, with 10 bases lining up with TRBD2. J was trimmed by 2 bases and V by 4 bases; bases with no gene match: 6. Germline V gene data show CDR1 as SGHNT and CDR2 as YYREEE (reference sequence). The CDR3 is made up of 16 amino acids. The DNA for the CDR3 is TGTGCCAGCAGCCCGAGACTAGCGGGTACCTACAATGAGCAGTTCTTC. Protein: CASSPRLAGTYNEQFF. The full variable domain, with the rest looked up from reference TRBV5-4 and TRBJ2-1, is ETGVTQSPTHLIKTRGQQVTLRCSSQSGHNTVSWYQQALGQGPQFIFQYYREEENGRGNFPPRFSGLQFPNYSSELNVNALELDDSALYLCASSPRLAGTYNEQFFGPGTRLTVL.

The V and J genes are TRBV29-1 and TRBJ1-4; a possible D gene is TRBD1 (6 bases). V lost 6 bases and J 8 bases, leaving 13 bases between the germline ends. Germline values: CDR1 SQVTM, CDR2 ANQGSEA. CDR3 size: 12 residues. The CDR3 sequence: CSVSTGNEKLFF. The CDR3 nucleotides read TGCAGCGTCAGCACAGGGAACGAAAAACTGTTTTTT. The full variable domain, rest sourced from reference TRBV29-1 and TRBJ1-4, is SAVISQKPSRDICQRGTSLTIQCQVDSQVTMMFWYRQQPGQSLTLIATANQGSEATYESGFVIDKFPISRPNLTFSTLTVSNMSPEDSSIYLCSVSTGNEKLFFGSGTQLSVL.